The 13 T cell receptor beta chains below were found in one sample sequenced in a study of tumor-infiltrating lymphocytes in localized non-small cell lung cancer. Clones were read by immunoSEQ multiplex PCR, and TCRdb kept only the in-frame ones, dropping some. The repertoire holds over 15,000 clones, 55% to 75% seen once, with approximately 6.5% in the top ten. Sequences were obtained from lung tumor tissue. The receptors were gathered from a human donor with non-small cell lung cancer.

The V and J genes are TRBV29-1 and TRBJ2-2, with D perhaps TRBD1 or TRBD2 (5 bases each). The V gene lost 7 bases and the J gene lost 6 bases, with 18 bases spanning the gap. CDR3 length: 14 amino acids. CDR1 is SQVTM, CDR2 ANQGSEA, per germline. CDR3 DNA sequence: TGCAGCGCCAGAACTAGGGGAAGCGCCGGGGAGCTGTTTTTT. Translating it yields CSARTRGSAGELFF.

This chain joins TRBV10-3 and TRBJ1-2, with D possibly being TRBD1 (5 bases). Germline V gene sequence: CDR1 ENHRY, CDR2 SYGVKD. The length of the CDR3 is 18 residues. V lost 5 bases, J lost 3 bases, and 25 bases lay in between. The CDR3 loop is CAISTGGGTAPRHYGYTF. The DNA for the CDR3 is TGTGCCATCAGTACCGGGGGGGGGACCGCCCCTAGGCACTATGGCTACACCTTC.

The rearrangement links TRBV7-2 to TRBJ1-4; 7 bases agree with TRBD1. Trimming cost V 1 base and J 9 bases; bases outside gene matches: 8. CDR3 size: 15 residues. Germline V lookup: CDR1 SGHTA, CDR2 FQGNSA. The CDR3 DNA is TGTGCCAGCAGCTTAGGGAATTTGGACAGGAAAAAACTGTTTTTT. As protein: CASSLGNLDRKKLFF.

The chain employs TRBV5-1 and TRBJ2-1; 8 bases are shared with TRBD1. With 5 bases clipped from V and 10 bases from J, the junction kept 11 bases outside the gene matches. The CDR3 has 14 residues. Germline CDR1 is SGHRS and CDR2 is YFSETQ. This chain's CDR3 is CASRVSQGVREQFF. CDR3 sequence (DNA): TGCGCCAGCAGAGTTTCACAGGGGGTGAGGGAGCAGTTCTTC.

The rearrangement links TRBV7-6 to TRBJ2-6; D may be TRBD2 (5 bases). The CDR3 has 17 amino acids. Per germline, CDR1 SGHVS and CDR2 FNYEAQ. V was shortened by 6 bases and J by 0 bases, with 15 bases between the two germline ends. The CDR3 loop reads CASSLGIRLSGANVLTF. Here the CDR3 DNA reads TGTGCCAGCAGTCTCGGGATTCGCCTCTCTGGGGCCAACGTCCTGACTTTC.

This clone was seen once. The chain links TRBV10-2 to TRBJ2-7; TRBD2 matches at 9 bases. V lost 4 bases, J lost 0 bases, and 4 bases stayed unmatched. CDR1 is WSHSY, CDR2 SAAADI, per germline. The CDR3 runs 15 residues. The CDR3 region is CASSGASGVSYEQYF. CDR3 nucleotide sequence: TGCGCCAGCAGTGGGGCTAGCGGGGTCTCCTACGAGCAGTACTTC.

This chain connects TRBV12-5 to TRBJ1-5; no definite D call. Between the trimmed V and J ends, which lost 7 bases and 0 bases, there was a span of 7 bases. Germline V gene lookup returns CDR1 LGHNT and CDR2 FRNRAP. The CDR3 is made up of 13 amino acids. CDR3 nucleotides: TGTGCTAGTGAGAAAGATAGCAATCAGCCCCAGCATTTT. Its protein product is CASEKDSNQPQHF.

The chain recombines TRBV11-2 with TRBJ2-5; perhaps TRBD2 as D (6 bases). The germline CDR1 and CDR2 sequences are SGHAT and FQNNGV. V lost 5 bases to trimming and J lost 2 bases, with 9 bases between them. There are 13 residues in the CDR3. The CDR3 spells CASSQTRQETQYF. CDR3 coding DNA: TGTGCCAGCAGCCAGACTAGACAAGAGACCCAGTACTTC.

The rearrangement links TRBV19 to TRBJ1-2; D possibly corresponds to TRBD1 (5 bases). The germline CDR1 and CDR2 sequences are LNHDA and SQIVND (reference sequence). The CDR3 runs 14 residues. V gave up 1 base and J gave up 7 bases, with 13 bases separating them. The chain's CDR3 is CASSIGDSRRGYTF. The CDR3 nucleotides are TGTGCCAGTAGTATAGGAGACAGTAGACGTGGCTACACCTTC.

This clone showed up just once. This chain joins TRBV6-5 and TRBJ1-1, with a weak D call TRBD1 (5 bases). V was clipped by 2 bases and J by 4 bases, with 14 bases between them. This CDR3 has 15 amino acids. Germline CDR1 is MNHEY and CDR2 is SVGAGI. The CDR3 nucleotides are TGTGCCAGCAGTTACGGGGGTCCCTTGGGCACTGAAGCTTTCTTT. Translation: CASSYGGPLGTEAFF.

V and J are TRBV19 and TRBJ2-1; TRBD2 aligns across 9 bases. With V trimmed by 0 bases and J by 4 bases, 1 base remained unmatched. The CDR3 has 15 residues. Germline assignment: CDR1 LNHDA and CDR2 SQIVND (reference sequence). CDR3 amino acids: CASSIEAGGYNEQFF. As DNA, the CDR3 is TGTGCCAGTAGTATAGAGGCGGGAGGGTACAATGAGCAGTTCTTC.

V is TRBV18 and J is TRBJ2-5, with TRBD1 matching over 9 bases. CDR3 length equals 17 residues. The germline gives CDR1 KGHSH, CDR2 LQKENI. With 4 bases clipped from V and 1 base from J, the junction kept 10 bases outside the gene matches. The CDR3 here is CASSLRRTGEAQETQYF. The CDR3 DNA reads TGTGCCAGCTCACTGCGAAGGACAGGGGAAGCCCAAGAGACCCAGTACTTC.

The chain joins TRBV4-2 to TRBJ2-1, with TRBD1 matching 7 bases. The CDR3 loop spans 13 amino acids. J gave up 10 bases and V 0 bases, and 3 bases lay outside the gene matches. Germline assignment: CDR1 LGHNA and CDR2 YNFKEQ. The CDR3 DNA is TGTGCCAGCAGCCAAGAAGGGGGCGGCGAGCAGTTCTTC. Protein product: CASSQEGGGEQFF.